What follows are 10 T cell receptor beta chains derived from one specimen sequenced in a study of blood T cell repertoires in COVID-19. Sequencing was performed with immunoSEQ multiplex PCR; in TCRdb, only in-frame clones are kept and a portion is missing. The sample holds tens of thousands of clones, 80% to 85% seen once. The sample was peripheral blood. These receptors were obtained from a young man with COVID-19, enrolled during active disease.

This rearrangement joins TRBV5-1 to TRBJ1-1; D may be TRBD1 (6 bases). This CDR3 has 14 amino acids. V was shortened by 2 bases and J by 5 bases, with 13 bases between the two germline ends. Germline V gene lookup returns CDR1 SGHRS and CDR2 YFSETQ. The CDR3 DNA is TGCGCCAGCAGCTTTCAACAGGGTGATACTGAAGCTTTCTTT. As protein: CASSFQQGDTEAFF.

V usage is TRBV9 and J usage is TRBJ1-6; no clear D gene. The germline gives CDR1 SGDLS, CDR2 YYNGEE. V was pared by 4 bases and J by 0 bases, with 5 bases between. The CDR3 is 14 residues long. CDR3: CASSLSSYNSPLHF. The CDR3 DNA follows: TGTGCCAGCAGCCTTAGCTCCTATAATTCACCCCTCCACTTT.

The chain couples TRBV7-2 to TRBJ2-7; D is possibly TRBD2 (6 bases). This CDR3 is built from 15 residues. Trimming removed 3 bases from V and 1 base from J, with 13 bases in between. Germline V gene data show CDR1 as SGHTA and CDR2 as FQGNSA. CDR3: CASSFGVRGSYEQYF. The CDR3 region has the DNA TGTGCCAGCAGCTTTGGGGTCCGGGGGTCCTACGAGCAGTACTTC.

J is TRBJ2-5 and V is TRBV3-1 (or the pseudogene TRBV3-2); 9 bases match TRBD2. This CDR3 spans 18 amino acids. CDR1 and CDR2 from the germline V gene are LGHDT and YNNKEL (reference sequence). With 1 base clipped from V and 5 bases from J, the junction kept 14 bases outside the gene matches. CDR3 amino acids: CASSQARAGGRVGETQYF. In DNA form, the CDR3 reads TGTGCCAGCAGCCAAGCGAGAGCGGGAGGCCGGGTTGGGGAGACCCAGTACTTC.

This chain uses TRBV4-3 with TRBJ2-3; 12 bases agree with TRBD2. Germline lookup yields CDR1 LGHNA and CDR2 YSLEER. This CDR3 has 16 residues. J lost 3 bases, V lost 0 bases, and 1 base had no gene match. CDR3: CASSQELAGGTDTQYF. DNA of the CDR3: TGCGCCAGCAGCCAAGAGCTAGCGGGGGGGACAGATACGCAGTATTTT.

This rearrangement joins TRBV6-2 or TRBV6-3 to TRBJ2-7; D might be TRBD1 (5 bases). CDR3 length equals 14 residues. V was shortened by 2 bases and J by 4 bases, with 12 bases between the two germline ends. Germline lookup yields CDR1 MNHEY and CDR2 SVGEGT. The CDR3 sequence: CASSYPASGYEQYF. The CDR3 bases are TGTGCCAGCAGTTACCCTGCGTCAGGGTACGAGCAGTACTTC.

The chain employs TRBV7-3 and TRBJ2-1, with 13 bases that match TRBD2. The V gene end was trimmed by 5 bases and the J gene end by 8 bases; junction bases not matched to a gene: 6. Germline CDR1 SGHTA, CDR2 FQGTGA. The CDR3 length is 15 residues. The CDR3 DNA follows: TGTGCCAGCAGCGGAACTAGCGGGGGGGCATATGAGCAGTTCTTC. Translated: CASSGTSGGAYEQFF.

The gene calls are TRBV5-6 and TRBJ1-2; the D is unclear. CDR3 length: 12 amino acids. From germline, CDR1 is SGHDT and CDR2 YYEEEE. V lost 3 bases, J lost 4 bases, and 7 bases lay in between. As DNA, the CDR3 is TGTGCCAGCAGCTCGGACTTCTATGGCTACACCTTC. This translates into CASSSDFYGYTF.

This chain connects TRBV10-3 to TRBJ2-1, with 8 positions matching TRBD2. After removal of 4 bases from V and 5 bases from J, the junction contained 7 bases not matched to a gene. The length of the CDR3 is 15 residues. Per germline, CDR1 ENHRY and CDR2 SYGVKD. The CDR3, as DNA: TGTGCCATCAGTGGGGGACTAGGGGGAGACAATGAGCAGTTCTTC. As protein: CAISGGLGGDNEQFF.

The DNA for the CDR3 is TGTGCCAGCAGCCCCTTAGCGGGGGGGGACATTCAGTACTTC. This sequence encodes CASSPLAGGDIQYF. The V call is TRBV7-2, the J call TRBJ2-4, with 11 bases lining up with TRBD2. J lost 8 bases, V lost 5 bases, and 5 bases had no gene match. Germline V gives CDR1 SGHTA, CDR2 FQGNSA. The CDR3 consists of 14 residues.